The 20 T cell receptor beta chains below all came from one sample that was sequenced in a study of T cells after yellow fever vaccination. TCRdb itself ran the 5' RACE reads through MiXCR, one entry per CDR3 protein. The sample contains 300,000 to 400,000 distinct CDR3 sequences, 8.5% to 9% of which appear only once. This specimen consisted of PBMCs, obtained on the day of the first yellow fever vaccination. The receptor source for this set is a man younger than 35 who received the YFV17D yellow fever vaccine.

The sample holds a few counts of this clonotype. The genes are TRBV5-5 and TRBJ1-5; 11 bases are shared with TRBD1. The germline CDR1 and CDR2 sequences are SGHKS and YYEKEE (reference sequence). This CDR3 is built from 16 residues. V lost 4 bases, J lost 1 base, and 4 bases stayed unmatched. The CDR3 protein is CASSGTGGASNQPQHF. In DNA form, the CDR3 reads TGTGCCAGCAGCGGGACAGGGGGGGCGAGCAATCAGCCCCAGCATTTT.

This clonotype was observed a few times. DNA for the CDR3: TGCGCCAGCAGCTCAAGCCATAGCAGGACGAGCTCCTATAATTCACCCCTCCACTTT. It translates to CASSSSHSRTSSYNSPLHF. The gene calls are TRBV4-3 and TRBJ1-6; no clear D gene. Germline CDR1 is LGHNA and CDR2 is YSLEER. The CDR3 totals 19 residues. The V and J ends lost 5 bases and 0 bases respectively, with 20 bases between them.

This clonotype was detected ten times or more. The CDR3 region is CAIKEGGTEAFF. The DNA of the CDR3 is TGTGCCATCAAGGAAGGAGGCACTGAAGCTTTCTTT. V is TRBV10-3 and J is TRBJ1-1, with D unresolved. Trimming cost V 7 bases and J 4 bases, with 10 bases left between them. The CDR3 is 12 amino acids. Germline values: CDR1 ENHRY, CDR2 SYGVKD.

This clonotype came up a few times. The rearrangement joins TRBV20-1 to TRBJ2-1; D not certain. The CDR3 sequence is 13 residues long. Between the trimmed V and J ends, which lost 0 bases and 5 bases, there was a span of 8 bases. The V gene's germline CDR1 is DFQATT and CDR2 SNEGSKA (reference sequence). This CDR3 reads CSARDLDNNEQFF. The CDR3 DNA sequence: TGCAGTGCTAGAGATCTCGACAACAATGAGCAGTTCTTC.

This clonotype was recorded many times. The chain recombines TRBV11-1 with TRBJ1-2; D remains unclear. The CDR3 extends over 13 amino acids. Germline V CDR1 and CDR2: SGHAT, FQDESV (reference sequence). With 4 bases removed from V and 5 bases from J, the gap between germline ends came to 11 bases. CDR3 coding DNA: TGTGCCAGCAGCTCGGCGGGGATTTATGGCTACACCTTC. Its protein product is CASSSAGIYGYTF.

This chain links TRBV19 with TRBJ2-1; D unclear. The CDR3 runs 15 residues. CDR1 and CDR2 from the germline V gene are LNHDA and SQIVND (reference sequence). The V end was cut by 3 bases, the J end by 4 bases, with 13 bases between. CDR3 residues: CASSIAFQRYNEQFF. The CDR3 DNA follows: TGTGCCAGTAGTATTGCATTCCAGCGATACAATGAGCAGTTCTTC.

The gene calls are TRBV6-2 or TRBV6-3 and TRBJ2-1; 7 positions agree with TRBD1. This CDR3 has 17 amino acids. The germline V gene has CDR1 MNHEY and CDR2 SVGEGT. Trimming cost V 0 bases and J 2 bases; bases outside gene matches: 7. CDR3 in amino acids: CASSYSKGQGAYNEQFF. CDR3 sequence (DNA): TGTGCCAGCAGTTACTCGAAAGGGCAGGGGGCCTACAATGAGCAGTTCTTC.

The chain is built from TRBV2 and TRBJ1-4; D perhaps matches TRBD1 (6 bases). CDR3 size: 16 residues. In germline, CDR1 is SNHLY, CDR2 FYNNEI. The germline V and J ends were trimmed by 5 bases and 8 bases, with 21 bases remaining between them. The CDR3 nucleotides read TGTGCCAGCAGTCTTTACCGGGACACGGGAGGAGAAAAACTGTTTTTT. This translates into CASSLYRDTGGEKLFF.

This clonotype was detected a few times. V gene TRBV6-1 combines with J gene TRBJ2-1; the match to TRBD1 covers 7 bases. CDR1 is MNHNS, CDR2 SASEGT, per germline. With 5 bases clipped from V and 3 bases from J, the junction kept 10 bases outside the gene matches. The CDR3 spans 16 residues. The CDR3: CASSTRRDSLYNEQFF. DNA of the CDR3: TGTGCCAGCAGTACCCGCCGGGACAGCCTCTACAATGAGCAGTTCTTC.

This clonotype was seen a handful of times. This chain uses TRBV7-9 with TRBJ1-6; D gene uncertain. The CDR3 is 14 amino acids. Trimming removed 2 bases at V and 5 bases at J, with 7 bases between. Per germline, CDR1 SEHNR and CDR2 FQNEAQ (reference sequence). CDR3 bases: TGTGCCAGCAGCTTAAAAGGGAATAATTCACCCCTCCACTTT. As protein: CASSLKGNNSPLHF. The whole variable domain, remainder taken from reference TRBV7-9 and TRBJ1-6, is DTGVSQNPRHKITKRGQNVTFRCDPISEHNRLYWYRQTLGQGPEFLTYFQNEAQLEKSRLLSDRFSAERPKGSFSTLEIQRTEQGDSAMYLCASSLKGNNSPLHFGNGTRLTVT.

This clonotype was detected ten times or more. The chain is built from TRBV10-3 and TRBJ1-2, with TRBD1 as a possible D gene (6 bases). Trimming took 10 bases from V and 0 from J, leaving 15 bases between them. The CDR3 has 14 residues. Germline CDR1 and CDR2: ENHRY and SYGVKD. The CDR3: CATGGQLANYGYTF. The CDR3 DNA sequence: TGTGCCACCGGAGGACAGCTAGCTAACTATGGCTACACCTTC.

V is TRBV5-6 and J is TRBJ2-5, with TRBD2 matching 7 bases. V lost 2 bases, J lost 4 bases, and 8 bases stayed unmatched. This CDR3 region has 15 residues. Germline V CDR1 and CDR2: SGHDT, YYEEEE. CDR3 coding DNA: TGTGCCAGCAGCTTTGGCGGGAGATGGGGAGAGACCCAGTACTTC. Its protein is CASSFGGRWGETQYF.

The rearrangement links TRBV10-3 to TRBJ2-7; 11 bases agree with TRBD2. The CDR3 runs 15 residues. With V trimmed by 7 bases and J by 0 bases, 5 bases remained unmatched. Germline CDR1 reads ENHRY; CDR2 reads SYGVKD. CDR3 in amino acids: CAIKAGTSGSYEQYV. CDR3 sequence (DNA): TGTGCCATCAAAGCCGGGACTAGCGGCTCCTACGAGCAGTACGTC.

The chain combines TRBV20-1 with TRBJ2-2; TRBD2 agrees at 13 bases. With V trimmed by 0 bases and J by 0 bases, 4 bases remained unmatched. The CDR3 covers 18 residues. The germline CDR1 and CDR2 sequences are DFQATT and SNEGSKA (reference sequence). The CDR3 here is CSARDFTSGGANTGELFF. CDR3 in DNA: TGCAGTGCTAGAGATTTTACTAGCGGGGGGGCGAACACCGGGGAGCTGTTTTTT.

This clonotype was counted a few times. This sequence joins TRBV7-2 and TRBJ1-6; D gene ambiguous. Germline values: CDR1 SGHTA, CDR2 FQGNSA. The CDR3 spans 14 residues. Trimming cost V 5 bases and J 8 bases, with 13 bases left between them. CDR3 bases: TGTGCCAGCAGCCTCCAGGCGTCGGATTCACCCCTCCACTTT. Protein product: CASSLQASDSPLHF. The full variable domain, rest sourced from reference TRBV7-2 and TRBJ1-6, is GAGVSQSPSNKVTEKGKDVELRCDPISGHTALYWYRQSLGQGLEFLIYFQGNSAPDKSGLPSDRFSAERTGGSVSTLTIQRTQQEDSAVYLCASSLQASDSPLHFGNGTRLTVT.

This sequence joins TRBV7-9 and TRBJ1-1, with D uncertain. CDR3 length: 15 amino acids. The germline CDR1 and CDR2 sequences are SEHNR and FQNEAQ (reference sequence). The V gene lost 5 bases and the J gene lost 3 bases, with 16 bases spanning the gap. The DNA of the CDR3 is TGTGCCAGCAGCCTGGGGAGGAACTCATACACTGAAGCTTTCTTT. This translates into CASSLGRNSYTEAFF.

This clonotype was found a few times. The CDR3 sequence: CASSVVREEIQYF. As DNA, the CDR3 is TGTGCCAGCAGCGTGGTCAGGGAAGAGATTCAGTACTTC. The V gene is TRBV5-6, the J gene TRBJ2-4; maybe TRBD1 (5 bases). The CDR3 has 13 amino acids. Germline CDR1 and CDR2: SGHDT and YYEEEE. Trimming left V 4 bases short and J 10 bases short, with 15 bases between.

The CDR3 reads CASSTGAAGANVLTF. In DNA form, the CDR3 reads TGCGCCAGCAGCACCGGGGCGGCTGGGGCCAACGTCCTGACTTTC. V and J are TRBV5-1 and TRBJ2-6; the D call may be TRBD1 or TRBD2 (5 bases each). This CDR3 is built from 15 residues. V was clipped by 4 bases and J by 2 bases, with 10 bases between them. Germline V CDR1 and CDR2: SGHRS, YFSETQ.

The chain has TRBV7-9 and TRBJ2-2, with no clear D. CDR1 and CDR2 (germline): SEHNR, FQNEAQ (reference sequence). The CDR3 is 17 amino acids. With 2 bases removed from V and 10 bases from J, the gap between germline ends came to 23 bases. The CDR3 here is CASSLRRPAVTLEELFF. For the CDR3, the DNA is TGTGCCAGCAGCTTAAGGAGACCGGCTGTTACTTTAGAGGAGCTGTTTTTT.

The sample holds one count of this clonotype. This chain joins TRBV7-2 and TRBJ2-5; the D gene is possibly TRBD1 (6 bases). The germline gives CDR1 SGHTA, CDR2 FQGNSA. Trimming left V 2 bases short and J 2 bases short, with 9 bases between. The CDR3 runs to 14 residues. The CDR3 reads CASSLRGKQETQYF. Written as DNA, the CDR3 is TGTGCCAGCAGCTTAAGGGGGAAGCAAGAGACCCAGTACTTC.